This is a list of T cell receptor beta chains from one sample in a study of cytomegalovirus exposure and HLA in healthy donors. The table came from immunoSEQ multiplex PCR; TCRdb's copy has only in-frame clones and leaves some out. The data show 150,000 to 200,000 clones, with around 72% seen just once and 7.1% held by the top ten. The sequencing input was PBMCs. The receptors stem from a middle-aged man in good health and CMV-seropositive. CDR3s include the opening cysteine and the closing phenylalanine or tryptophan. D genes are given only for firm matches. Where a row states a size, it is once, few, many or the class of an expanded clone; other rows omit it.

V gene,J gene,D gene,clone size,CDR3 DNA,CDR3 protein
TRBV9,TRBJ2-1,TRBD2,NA,TGTGCCAGCAGCGTAGGTGGGGGGACTAGCGGTGATAATGAGCAGTTCTTC,CASSVGGGTSGDNEQFF
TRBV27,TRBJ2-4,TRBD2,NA,TGTGCCAGCAGGCGAACAGGCCCCCCGGGAGGCAAAAACATTCAGTACTTC,CASRRTGPPGGKNIQYF
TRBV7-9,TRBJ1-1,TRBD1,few,TGTGCCAGCAGGAATGAGGGGGCGAGCACTGAAGCTTTCTTT,CASRNEGASTEAFF
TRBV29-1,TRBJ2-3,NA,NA,TGCAGCGTTGAAGCGGGGATTGATACGCAGTATTTT,CSVEAGIDTQYF
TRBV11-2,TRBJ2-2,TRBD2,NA,TGTGCCAGCAGCCCCCTTAGCGGGAGGAACACCGGGGAGCTGTTTTTT,CASSPLSGRNTGELFF
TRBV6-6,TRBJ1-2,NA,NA,TGTGCCAGCAGCCAGTCCAGACAGACTAACTATGGCTACACCTTC,CASSQSRQTNYGYTF
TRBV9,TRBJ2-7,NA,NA,TGTGCCAGCAGCGTAGGGAACAGCTACGAGCAGTACTTC,CASSVGNSYEQYF
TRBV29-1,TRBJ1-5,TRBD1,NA,TGCAGCGTCCGGACAGGGGGACTCAATCAGCCCCAGCATTTT,CSVRTGGLNQPQHF
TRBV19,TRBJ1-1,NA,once,TGTGCCAGTAGTCCAGTCATGAACACTGAAGCTTTCTTT,CASSPVMNTEAFF
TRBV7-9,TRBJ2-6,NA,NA,TGTGCCAGCAGCTTAGGGGCTCTCCGACCCTCTGGGGCCAACGTCCTGACTTTC,CASSLGALRPSGANVLTF
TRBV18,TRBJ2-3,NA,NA,TGTGCCAGCTCACCACCGCAGGGCCGGACAGATACGCAGTATTTT,CASSPPQGRTDTQYF
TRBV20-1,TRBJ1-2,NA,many,TGCAGTGTGGGAGGGGATGGCTACACCTTC,CSVGGDGYTF
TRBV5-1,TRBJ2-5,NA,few,TGCGCCAGCAGCTTGGGGGTTAGCGACTCAGAGACCCAGTACTTC,CASSLGVSDSETQYF
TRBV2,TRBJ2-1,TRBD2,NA,TGTGCCAGCAGCCCCCCAGCGGGGGGGCGGGATGAGCAGTTCTTC,CASSPPAGGRDEQFF
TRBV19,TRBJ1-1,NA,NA,TGTGCCAGTAGTATGGCGCAGGGGAACACTGAAGCTTTCTTT,CASSMAQGNTEAFF
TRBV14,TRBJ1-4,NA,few,TGTGCCAGCAGCCGTCTATCTGAAAAACTGTTTTTT,CASSRLSEKLFF
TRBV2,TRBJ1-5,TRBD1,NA,TGTGCCAGCACTAGGACAGGGGATCAGCCCCAGCATTTT,CASTRTGDQPQHF
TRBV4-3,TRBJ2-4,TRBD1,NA,TGCGCCAGCAGCCGGAACAGGGGAACCAAAAACATTCAGTACTTC,CASSRNRGTKNIQYF
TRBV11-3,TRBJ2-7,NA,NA,TGTGCCAGCAGCTTAGAATGGCCAAGAGGGGGACCCTACGAGCAGTACTTC,CASSLEWPRGGPYEQYF
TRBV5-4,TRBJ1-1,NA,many,TGTGCCAGCAGTCCAGGGGCCGCCGGTCTCAACACTGAAGCTTTCTTT,CASSPGAAGLNTEAFF
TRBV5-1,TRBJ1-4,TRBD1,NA,TGCGCCAGCAGCCAGGGACAGGGAAGAGTAACTAATGAAAAACTGTTTTTT,CASSQGQGRVTNEKLFF
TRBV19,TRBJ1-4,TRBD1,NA,TGTGCCAGTAGTATGGCGAACAGGGGGCCAACTAATGAAAAACTGTTTTTT,CASSMANRGPTNEKLFF
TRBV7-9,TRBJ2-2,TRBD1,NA,TGTGCCAGCAGACCCACGACAGGGAAGTACGGGGAGCTGTTTTTT,CASRPTTGKYGELFF
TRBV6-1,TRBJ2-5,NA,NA,TGTGCCAGCAGTGAACCGGGGTGGGAGACCCAGTACTTC,CASSEPGWETQYF
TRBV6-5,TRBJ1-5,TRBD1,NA,TGTGCCAGCAGCCCCGGGGCAGGGGGCGGCCAGCCCCAGCATTTT,CASSPGAGGGQPQHF
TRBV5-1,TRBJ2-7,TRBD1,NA,TGCGCCAGCAGCTTGGCAGGGGGCTTTAGCTCCTACGAGCAGTACTTC,CASSLAGGFSSYEQYF
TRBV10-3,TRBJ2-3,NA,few,TGTGCCATCAGTGGGTCCTATGGGGCCCAAAGCACAGATACGCAGTATTTT,CAISGSYGAQSTDTQYF
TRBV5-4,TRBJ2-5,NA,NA,TGTGCCAGCAGCTTGGTCTTTACTGAGACCCAGTACTTC,CASSLVFTETQYF
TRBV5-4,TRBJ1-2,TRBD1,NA,TGTGCCAGCAGCCTGGGGGGATTTTACAGGGGCCCCTATGGCTACACCTTC,CASSLGGFYRGPYGYTF
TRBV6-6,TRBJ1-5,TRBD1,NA,TGTGCCAGCAGTACCCACCCGACAGGGGTTCAGCCCCAGCATTTT,CASSTHPTGVQPQHF
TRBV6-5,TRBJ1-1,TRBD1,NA,TGTGCCAGCAGGCTCGACAGGGGGTTTAACACTGAAGCTTTCTTT,CASRLDRGFNTEAFF
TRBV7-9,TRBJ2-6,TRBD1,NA,TGTGCCAGCAGCTCGGGACAGGGAATATTCTCTGGGGCCAACGTCCTGACTTTC,CASSSGQGIFSGANVLTF
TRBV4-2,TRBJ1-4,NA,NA,TGTGCCAGCAGCCAAGTGATGCAGGGAAGCCTTAATGAAAAACTGTTTTTT,CASSQVMQGSLNEKLFF
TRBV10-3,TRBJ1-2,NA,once,TGTGCCATCAGTGAGCCTCCGACAGGTTCTGGCTACACCTTC,CAISEPPTGSGYTF
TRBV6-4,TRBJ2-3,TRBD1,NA,TGTGCCAGCATGGGACACACCGGGACAGGAACGGATACGCAGTATTTT,CASMGHTGTGTDTQYF
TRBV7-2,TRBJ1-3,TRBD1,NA,TGTGCCAGCAGCTTCCTCCGGGACAGGGACCGGTCTGGAAACACCATATATTTT,CASSFLRDRDRSGNTIYF
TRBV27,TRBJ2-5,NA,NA,TGTGCCAGCAGTTTAAACCGGCAGGGCGAGACCCAGTACTTC,CASSLNRQGETQYF
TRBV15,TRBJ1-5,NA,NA,TGTGCCACCAGCAGAGATCGGGGGGAGGGTCAGCCCCAGCATTTT,CATSRDRGEGQPQHF
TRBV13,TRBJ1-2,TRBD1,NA,TGTGCCAGCAGCCACCTTACAGGGGGGAACTATGGCTACACCTTC,CASSHLTGGNYGYTF
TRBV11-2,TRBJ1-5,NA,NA,TGTGCCAGCAGCTTAGAGCCCCCTGGGCTCCCCCCCAATCAGCCCCAGCATTTT,CASSLEPPGLPPNQPQHF
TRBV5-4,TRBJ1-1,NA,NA,TGTGCCAGCAGCTCTCTAGGGGTCAACACTGAAGCTTTCTTT,CASSSLGVNTEAFF
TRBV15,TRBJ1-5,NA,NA,TGTGCCACTTCCGAACAAGGGGGCAATCAGCCCCAGCATTTT,CATSEQGGNQPQHF
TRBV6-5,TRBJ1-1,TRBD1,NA,TGTGCCAGCAATCAACAGGGGACGAACACTGAAGCTTTCTTT,CASNQQGTNTEAFF
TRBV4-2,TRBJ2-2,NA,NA,TGTGCCAGCAGCCCCTCAGCCAGGGCTACGAACACCGGGGAGCTGTTTTTT,CASSPSARATNTGELFF
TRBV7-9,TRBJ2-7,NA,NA,TGTGCCAGCAGCTTTTTCGACGAGCAGTACTTC,CASSFFDEQYF
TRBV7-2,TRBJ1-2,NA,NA,TGTGCCAGCAGCGGCAGGGGCGGCTACACCTTC,CASSGRGGYTF
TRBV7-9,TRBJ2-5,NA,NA,TGTGCCAGCACCCGGGACATTCGAGAGACCCAGTACTTC,CASTRDIRETQYF
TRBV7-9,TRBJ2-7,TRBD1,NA,TGTGCCAGCAGCTTAGCCACCGGAGCGGGACAGGGGTCCTACGAGCAGTACTTC,CASSLATGAGQGSYEQYF
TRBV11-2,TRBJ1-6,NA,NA,TGTGCCAGCAGCCTAAAGAGCTCCTATAATTCACCCCTCCACTTT,CASSLKSSYNSPLHF
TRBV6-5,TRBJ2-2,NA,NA,TGTGCCATCCGGGGGGCCAACACCGGGGAGCTGTTTTTT,CAIRGANTGELFF
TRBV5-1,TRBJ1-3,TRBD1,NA,TGCGCCAGCAGTTCAGGGGGCTCTGGAAACACCATATATTTT,CASSSGGSGNTIYF
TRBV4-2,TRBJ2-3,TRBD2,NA,TGTGCCAGCAGCCCGGGGGCAGCGGGGGGGATAACAGATACGCAGTATTTT,CASSPGAAGGITDTQYF
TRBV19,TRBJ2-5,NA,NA,TGTGCCAGTAGTATAAGAGGAGGGGGCGGGGAGACCCAGTACTTC,CASSIRGGGGETQYF